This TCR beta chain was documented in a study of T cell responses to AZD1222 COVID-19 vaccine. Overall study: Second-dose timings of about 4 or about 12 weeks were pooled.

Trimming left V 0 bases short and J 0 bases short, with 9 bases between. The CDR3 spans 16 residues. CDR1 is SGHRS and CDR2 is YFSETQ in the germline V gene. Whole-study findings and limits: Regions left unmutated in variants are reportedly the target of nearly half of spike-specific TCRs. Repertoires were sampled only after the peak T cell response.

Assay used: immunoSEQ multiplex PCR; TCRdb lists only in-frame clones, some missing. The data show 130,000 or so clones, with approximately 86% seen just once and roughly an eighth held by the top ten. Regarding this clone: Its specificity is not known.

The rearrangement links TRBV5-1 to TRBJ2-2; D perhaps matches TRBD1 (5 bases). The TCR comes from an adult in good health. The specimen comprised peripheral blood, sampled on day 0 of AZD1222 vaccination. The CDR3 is CASSLAARANTGELFF. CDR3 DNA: TGCGCCAGCAGCTTGGCCGCCAGGGCGAACACCGGGGAGCTGTTTTTT. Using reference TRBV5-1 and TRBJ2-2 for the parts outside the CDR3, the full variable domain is KAGVTQTPRYLIKTRGQQVTLSCSPISGHRSVSWYQQTPGQGLQFLFEYFSETQRNKGNFPGRFSGRQFSNSRSEMNVSTLELGDSALYLCASSLAARANTGELFFGEGSRLTVL.